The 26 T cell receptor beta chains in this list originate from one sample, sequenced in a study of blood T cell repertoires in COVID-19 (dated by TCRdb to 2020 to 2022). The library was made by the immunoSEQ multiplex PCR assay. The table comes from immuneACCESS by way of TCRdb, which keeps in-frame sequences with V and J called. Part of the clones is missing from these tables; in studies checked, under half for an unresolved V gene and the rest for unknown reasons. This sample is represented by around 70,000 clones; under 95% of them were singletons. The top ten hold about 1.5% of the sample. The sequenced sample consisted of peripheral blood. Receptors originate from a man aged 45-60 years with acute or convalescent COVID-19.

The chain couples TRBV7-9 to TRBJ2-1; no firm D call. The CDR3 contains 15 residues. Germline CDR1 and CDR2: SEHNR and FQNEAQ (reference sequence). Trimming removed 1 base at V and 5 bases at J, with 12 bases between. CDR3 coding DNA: TGTGCCAGCAGCTTAGGGCAGGTGCCTCACAATGAGCAGTTCTTC. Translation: CASSLGQVPHNEQFF.

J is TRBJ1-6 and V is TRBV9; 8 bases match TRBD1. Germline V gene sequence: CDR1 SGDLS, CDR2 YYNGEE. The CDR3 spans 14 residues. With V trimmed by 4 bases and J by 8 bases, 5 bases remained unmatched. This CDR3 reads CASSFGQGDSPLHF. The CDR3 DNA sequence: TGTGCCAGCAGCTTCGGACAGGGCGATTCACCCCTCCACTTT.

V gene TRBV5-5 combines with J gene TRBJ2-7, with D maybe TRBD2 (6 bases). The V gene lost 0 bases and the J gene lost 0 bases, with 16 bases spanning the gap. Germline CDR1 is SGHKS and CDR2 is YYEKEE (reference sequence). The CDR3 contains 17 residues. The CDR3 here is CASSLGTSGSSSYEQYF. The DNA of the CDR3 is TGTGCCAGCAGCTTGGGCACCTCCGGGAGTAGCTCCTACGAGCAGTACTTC.

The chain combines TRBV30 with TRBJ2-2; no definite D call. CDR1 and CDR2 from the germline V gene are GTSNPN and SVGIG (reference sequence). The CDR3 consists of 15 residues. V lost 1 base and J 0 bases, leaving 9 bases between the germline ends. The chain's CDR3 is CAWSGLGANTGELFF. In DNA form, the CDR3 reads TGTGCCTGGAGTGGGCTAGGTGCGAACACCGGGGAGCTGTTTTTT.

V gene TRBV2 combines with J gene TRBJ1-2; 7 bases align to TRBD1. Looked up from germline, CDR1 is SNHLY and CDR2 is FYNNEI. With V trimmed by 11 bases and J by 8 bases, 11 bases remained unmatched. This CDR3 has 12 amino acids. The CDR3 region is CAGKGQILGYTF. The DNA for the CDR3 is TGTGCCGGGAAGGGACAGATTCTCGGCTACACCTTC.

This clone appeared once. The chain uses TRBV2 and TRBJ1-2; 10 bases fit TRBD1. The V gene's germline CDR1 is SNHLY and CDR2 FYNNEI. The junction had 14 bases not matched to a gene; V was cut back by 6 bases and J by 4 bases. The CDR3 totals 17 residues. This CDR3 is CASSDYLGGQGSYGYTF. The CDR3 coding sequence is TGTGCCAGCAGCGACTACTTAGGGGGACAGGGGTCCTATGGCTACACCTTC.

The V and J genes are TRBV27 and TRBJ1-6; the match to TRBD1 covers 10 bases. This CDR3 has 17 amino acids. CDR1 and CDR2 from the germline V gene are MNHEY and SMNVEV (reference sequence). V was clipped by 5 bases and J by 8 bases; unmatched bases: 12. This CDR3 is CASSVIKGQGFHSPLHF. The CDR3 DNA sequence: TGTGCCAGCAGTGTTATTAAGGGACAGGGGTTTCATTCACCCCTCCACTTT.

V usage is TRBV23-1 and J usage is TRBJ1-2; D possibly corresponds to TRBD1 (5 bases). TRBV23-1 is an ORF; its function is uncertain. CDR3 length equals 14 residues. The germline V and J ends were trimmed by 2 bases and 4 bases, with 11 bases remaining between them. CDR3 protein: CASSQTREGYGYTF. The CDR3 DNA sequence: TGCGCCAGCAGTCAAACCAGGGAGGGCTATGGCTACACCTTC.

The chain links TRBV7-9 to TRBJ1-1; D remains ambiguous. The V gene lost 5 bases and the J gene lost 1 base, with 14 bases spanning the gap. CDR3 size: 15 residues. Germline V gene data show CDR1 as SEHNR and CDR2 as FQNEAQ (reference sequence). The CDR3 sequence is CASSPKGGTNTEAFF. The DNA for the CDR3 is TGTGCCAGCAGCCCAAAGGGAGGTACGAACACTGAAGCTTTCTTT.

CDR3 loop: CASSQGTGAISGNTIYF. In DNA form, the CDR3 reads TGTGCCAGCTCACAAGGGACAGGTGCCATCTCTGGAAACACCATATATTTT. V and J are TRBV18 and TRBJ1-3; TRBD1 matches at 8 bases. CDR1 and CDR2 from the germline V gene are KGHSH and LQKENI. V gave up 4 bases and J gave up 0 bases; unmatched junction bases: 8. The CDR3 loop spans 17 amino acids.

CDR3 in amino acids: CASSRQSDRVSYEQYF. Here the CDR3 DNA reads TGTGCCAGCTCACGTCAGTCCGACAGGGTCTCCTACGAGCAGTACTTC. The V call is TRBV18, the J call TRBJ2-7; 7 nucleotides match TRBD1. Looked up from germline, CDR1 is KGHSH and CDR2 is LQKENI. V shed 4 bases and J 0 bases; nucleotides not matched to a gene: 9. The CDR3 runs 16 residues. The variable domain in full, completed from reference TRBV18 and TRBJ2-7, reads NAGVMQNPRHLVRRRGQEARLRCSPMKGHSHVYWYRQLPEEGLKFMVYLQKENIIDESGMPKERFSAEFPKEGPSILRIQQVVRGDSAAYFCASSRQSDRVSYEQYFGPGTRLTVT.

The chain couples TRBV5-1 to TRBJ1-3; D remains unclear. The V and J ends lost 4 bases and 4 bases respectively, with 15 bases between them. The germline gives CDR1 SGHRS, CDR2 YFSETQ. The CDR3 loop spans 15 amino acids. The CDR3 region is CASSQGGGGGNTIYF. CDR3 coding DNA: TGCGCCAGCAGCCAAGGCGGAGGCGGGGGAAACACCATATATTTT.

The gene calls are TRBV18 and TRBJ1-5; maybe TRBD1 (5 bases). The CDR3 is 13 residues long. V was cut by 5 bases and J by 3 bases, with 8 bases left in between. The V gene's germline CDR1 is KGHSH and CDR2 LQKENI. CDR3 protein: CASSTTDNQPQHF. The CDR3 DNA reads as TGTGCCAGCTCAACGACAGACAATCAGCCCCAGCATTTT. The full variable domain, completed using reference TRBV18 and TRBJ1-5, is NAGVMQNPRHLVRRRGQEARLRCSPMKGHSHVYWYRQLPEEGLKFMVYLQKENIIDESGMPKERFSAEFPKEGPSILRIQQVVRGDSAAYFCASSTTDNQPQHFGDGTRLSIL.

Here the CDR3 reads CASSGSGAFNSPLHF. In DNA, the CDR3 is TGTGCCAGCAGTGGGTCGGGAGCTTTCAATTCACCCCTCCACTTT. This chain links TRBV2 with TRBJ1-6, with no clear D. The CDR3 consists of 15 residues. The V gene lost 4 bases and the J gene lost 7 bases, with 14 bases spanning the gap. Per germline, CDR1 SNHLY and CDR2 FYNNEI.

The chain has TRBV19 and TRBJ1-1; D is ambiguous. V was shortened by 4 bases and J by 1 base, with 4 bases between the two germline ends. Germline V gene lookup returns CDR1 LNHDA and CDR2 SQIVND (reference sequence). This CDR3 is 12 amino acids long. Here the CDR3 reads CASSTGNTEAFF. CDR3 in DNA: TGTGCCAGTAGTACAGGGAACACTGAAGCTTTCTTT.

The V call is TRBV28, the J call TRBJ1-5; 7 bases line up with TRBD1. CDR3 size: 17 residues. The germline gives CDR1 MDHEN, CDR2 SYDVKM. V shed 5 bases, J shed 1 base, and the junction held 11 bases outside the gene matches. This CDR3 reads CASSLWTGDISNQPQHF. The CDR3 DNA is TGTGCCAGCAGTCTCTGGACAGGAGACATAAGCAATCAGCCCCAGCATTTT.

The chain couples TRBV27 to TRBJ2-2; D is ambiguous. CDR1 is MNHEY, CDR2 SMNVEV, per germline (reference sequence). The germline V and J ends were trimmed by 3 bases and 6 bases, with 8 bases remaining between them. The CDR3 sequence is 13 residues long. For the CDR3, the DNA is TGTGCCAGCAGTTTTTACTCCCCCGGGGAGCTGTTTTTT. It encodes CASSFYSPGELFF.

The CDR3 is CASSPPVWDRSENTEAFF. The CDR3 DNA sequence: TGTGCCAGCTCACCACCAGTGTGGGACAGGAGTGAGAACACTGAAGCTTTCTTT. This chain uses TRBV18 with TRBJ1-1; 8 nucleotides align to TRBD1. CDR3 size: 18 residues. V was clipped by 0 bases and J by 1 base; unmatched bases: 10. CDR1 and CDR2 from the germline V gene are KGHSH and LQKENI.

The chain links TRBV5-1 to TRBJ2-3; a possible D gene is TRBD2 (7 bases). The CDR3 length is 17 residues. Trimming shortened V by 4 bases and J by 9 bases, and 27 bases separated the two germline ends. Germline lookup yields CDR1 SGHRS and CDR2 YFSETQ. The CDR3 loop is CASSPTQGGGPRRTQYF. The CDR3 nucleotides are TGCGCCAGCAGCCCCACCCAAGGGGGAGGGCCCCGGAGGACGCAGTATTTT.

The CDR3 reads CASSLVGVTSSGANVLTF. Written as DNA, the CDR3 is TGTGCCAGCAGCTTAGTGGGAGTCACATCTTCTGGGGCCAACGTCCTGACTTTC. The chain joins TRBV7-6 to TRBJ2-6, with a possible D match to TRBD2 (5 bases). V was pared by 1 base and J by 1 base, with 14 bases between. Germline V gene sequence: CDR1 SGHVS, CDR2 FNYEAQ. The CDR3 spans 18 residues.

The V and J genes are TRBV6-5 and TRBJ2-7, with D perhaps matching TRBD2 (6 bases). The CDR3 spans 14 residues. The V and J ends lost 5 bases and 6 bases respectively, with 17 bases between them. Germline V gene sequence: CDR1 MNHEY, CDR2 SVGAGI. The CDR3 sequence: CASSPRGRSGEQYF. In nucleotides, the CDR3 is TGTGCCAGCAGTCCTCGGGGGAGAAGCGGCGAGCAGTACTTC.

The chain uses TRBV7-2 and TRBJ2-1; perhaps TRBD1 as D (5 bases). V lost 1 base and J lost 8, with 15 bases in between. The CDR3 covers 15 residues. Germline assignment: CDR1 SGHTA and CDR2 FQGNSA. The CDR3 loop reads CASSLGFQGLDEQFF. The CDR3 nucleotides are TGTGCCAGCAGCTTAGGGTTCCAGGGCCTTGATGAGCAGTTCTTC.

CDR3 nucleotide sequence: TGTGCCAGCAGCCGGACAGGGCCACGGGGGAACACTGAAGCTTTCTTT. Translated: CASSRTGPRGNTEAFF. The V gene is TRBV7-9, the J gene TRBJ1-1; 8 bases agree with TRBD1. Unmatched junction bases numbered 9, after V lost 5 bases and J lost 1 base. Germline V CDR1 and CDR2: SEHNR, FQNEAQ (reference sequence). This CDR3 has 16 amino acids. Looking up the rest from reference TRBV7-9 and TRBJ1-1 gives the full variable domain: DTGVSQNPRHKITKRGQNVTFRCDPISEHNRLYWYRQTLGQGPEFLTYFQNEAQLEKSRLLSDRFSAERPKGSFSTLEIQRTEQGDSAMYLCASSRTGPRGNTEAFFGQGTRLTVV.

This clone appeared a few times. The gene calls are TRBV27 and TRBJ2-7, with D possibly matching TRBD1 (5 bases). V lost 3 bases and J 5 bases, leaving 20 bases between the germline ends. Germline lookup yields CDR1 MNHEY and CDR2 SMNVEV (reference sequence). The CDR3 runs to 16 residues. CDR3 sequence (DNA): TGTGCCAGCAGTTTCGTCCGGTCAGGGCCCCCCCACGAGCAGTACTTC. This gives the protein CASSFVRSGPPHEQYF.

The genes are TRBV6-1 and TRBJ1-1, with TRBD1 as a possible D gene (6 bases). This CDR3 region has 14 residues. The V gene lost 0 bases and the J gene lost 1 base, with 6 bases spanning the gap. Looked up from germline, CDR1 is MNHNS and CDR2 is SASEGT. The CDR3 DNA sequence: TGTGCCAGCAGTGAAGCGGGACAGAACACTGAAGCTTTCTTT. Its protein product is CASSEAGQNTEAFF.

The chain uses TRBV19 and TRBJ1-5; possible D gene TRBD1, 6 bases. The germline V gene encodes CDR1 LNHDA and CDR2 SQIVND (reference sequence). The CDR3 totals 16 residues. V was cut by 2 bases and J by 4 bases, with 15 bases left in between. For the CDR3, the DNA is TGTGCCAGTAGTATAACGGGGGGCGCGGGAAATCAGCCCCAGCATTTT. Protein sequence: CASSITGGAGNQPQHF.